This TCR beta chain was identified during a study of cytomegalovirus exposure and HLA in healthy donors. Primers for the PCR totalled 60 Vbeta and 13 Jbeta. Measured with immunoSEQ multiplex PCR; TCRdb has only the in-frame clones, and not every one. The sample records tens of thousands of clones, 55% to 70% being singletons. The germline V gene encodes CDR1 MNHEY and CDR2 SMNVEV (reference sequence). The CDR3 has 15 amino acids. Trimming removed 6 bases from V and 4 bases from J; junction bases left unmatched: 9. This clonotype originated in a woman aged 50 to 60 in good health and CMV-seropositive. This rearrangement joins TRBV27 to TRBJ1-2; 9 bases line up with TRBD1. The sample comprised PBMCs. The CDR3 region is CASSQLTGGAYGYTF. CDR3 nucleotides: TGTGCCAGCAGCCAATTGACAGGGGGTGCCTATGGCTACACCTTC.